The rows below give T cell receptor beta chains drawn from one sample of a study of T cell repertoires in cytomegalovirus infection. The antigens for these receptors are not known. From the reads, TCRdb called clonotypes with MiXCR, one entry per CDR3 protein. The table has 550,000 to 700,000 distinct CDR3 sequences, approximately 40% seen once. This specimen consisted of cultured PBMCs, obtained from culture after CMV antigen stimulation. Source of these receptors: a human donor in good health (CMV status not recorded). Some clones in this sample may be carry-over from other donors' samples. Each CDR3 is given with its conserved first and last residue. The D gene is left open where the match is weak. Clone size, where shown, is once, few, many, or a class for clones that have expanded.

>few|TRBJ1-2|TRBD1|TRBV7-6
CASSLAPGGFDGYTF
TGTGCCAGCAGCTTAGCCCCAGGGGGCTTCGATGGCTACACCTTC
>-|TRBJ2-2|TRBD2|TRBV5-4
CASSPAGLGNTGELFF
TGTGCCAGCAGCCCCGCCGGACTAGGGAACACCGGGGAGCTGTTTTTT
>few|TRBJ2-2|TRBD2|TRBV7-2
CASSLASGRITGELFF
TGTGCCAGCAGCTTAGCTAGCGGGAGGATTACCGGGGAGCTGTTTTTT
>many|TRBJ1-5|-|TRBV7-8
CASRRGGNQPQHF
TGTGCCAGCCGGAGGGGTGGCAATCAGCCCCAGCATTTT
>-|TRBJ2-1|TRBD2|TRBV5-4
CASSLGGTSGNNEQFF
TGTGCCAGCAGCTTGGGTGGGACTAGTGGTAACAATGAGCAGTTCTTC
>-|TRBJ2-5|-|TRBV7-2
CASSLDRIQETQYF
TGTGCCAGCAGCTTAGACCGGATACAAGAGACCCAGTACTTC
>few|TRBJ1-5|TRBD1|TRBV29-1
CSVAGQGNQPQHF
TGCAGCGTTGCCGGACAGGGCAATCAGCCCCAGCATTTT
>few|TRBJ2-7|TRBD1|TRBV3-1
CASSLRDRAYEQYF
TGTGCCAGCAGCCTCCGGGACAGGGCCTACGAGCAGTACTTC
>-|TRBJ1-5|-|TRBV19
CASSIGRGYQPQHF
TGTGCCAGTAGTATAGGAAGGGGATATCAGCCCCAGCATTTT
>-|TRBJ2-1|TRBD1|TRBV2
CARSGTGGSEQFF
TGTGCCAGATCCGGGACAGGGGGCTCTGAGCAGTTCTTC
>-|TRBJ1-4|-|TRBV20-1
CSARRDSNEKLFF
TGCAGTGCCCGAAGGGATAGCAATGAAAAACTGTTTTTT
>-|TRBJ2-5|TRBD2|TRBV7-2
CASSKGREETQYF
TGTGCCAGCAGCAAGGGGAGGGAAGAGACCCAGTACTTC
>-|TRBJ1-3|-|TRBV20-1
CSAKQPSGNTIYF
TGCAGTGCTAAGCAGCCCTCTGGAAACACCATATATTTT
>few|TRBJ2-3|TRBD2|TRBV27
CASRKTSGPTDTQYF
TGTGCCAGCAGGAAGACTAGCGGACCCACAGATACGCAGTATTTT
>few|TRBJ2-2|TRBD2|TRBV6-1
CASRFSGGTNTGELFF
TGTGCCAGCAGATTTAGCGGGGGGACGAACACCGGGGAGCTGTTTTTT
>few|TRBJ1-2|-|TRBV7-9
CASSPTSRTGYTF
TGTGCCAGCAGCCCGACCTCACGGACTGGCTACACCTTC
>few|TRBJ2-7|-|TRBV7-2
CASTLETGVYEQYF
TGTGCCAGCACCCTTGAGACAGGCGTCTACGAGCAGTACTTC
>-|TRBJ1-2|TRBD1|TRBV28
CASTLGTGYATF
TGTGCCAGCACCCTCGGGACAGGCTACGCCACCTTC
>-|TRBJ1-6|-|TRBV7-6
CASSLGTVPKTLHF
TGTGCCAGCAGCTTAGGGACGGTCCCAAAGACCCTCCACTTT
>few|TRBJ1-2|-|TRBV7-2
CASSPFTGGSLGPGYTF
TGTGCCAGCAGCCCCTTCACCGGGGGATCTCTGGGTCCTGGCTACACCTTC
>-|TRBJ1-2|-|TRBV10-3
CATKTNYGYTF
TGTGCCACCAAGACCAACTATGGCTACACCTTC
>-|TRBJ2-1|TRBD2|TRBV12-3/TRBV12-4
CASSLSSGDPYNEQFF
TGTGCCAGCAGTTTATCTAGCGGGGACCCCTACAATGAGCAGTTCTTC
>-|TRBJ2-6|-|TRBV20-1
CSARDGGTGANVLTF
TGCAGTGCTAGAGATGGGGGTACTGGGGCCAACGTCCTGACTTTC
>few|TRBJ1-2|-|TRBV7-6
CASSTGGVYGYTF
TGTGCCAGCAGCACCGGGGGGGTCTATGGCTACACCTTC
>-|TRBJ1-1|TRBD1|TRBV7-9
CASSLSEGANTEAFF
TGTGCCAGCAGCCTCTCGGAGGGGGCGAACACTGAAGCTTTCTTT
>-|TRBJ2-7|-|TRBV6-2/TRBV6-3
CASSKPRLGGREQYF
TGTGCCAGCAGCAAGCCTCGACTAGGGGGACGGGAGCAGTACTTC
>many|TRBJ2-5|-|TRBV7-2
CASSPGLGVQTQYF
TGTGCCAGCAGCCCGGGACTGGGAGTACAGACCCAGTACTTC
>-|TRBJ1-5|-|TRBV6-2/TRBV6-3
CASSYSIGGGDNQPQHF
TGTGCCAGCAGTTACTCGATTGGGGGAGGCGACAATCAGCCCCAGCATTTT
>-|TRBJ2-3|-|TRBV7-2
CARRTNPPDTQYF
TGTGCCAGGAGGACTAACCCCCCAGATACGCAGTATTTT
>-|TRBJ2-7|TRBD2|TRBV12-3/TRBV12-4
CASSPGLKVQYF
TGTGCCAGCAGCCCGGGACTAAAAGTGCAGTACTTC
>few|TRBJ2-3|-|TRBV14
CASSQDGPDTQYF
TGTGCCAGCAGCCAAGATGGCCCAGATACGCAGTATTTT
>once|TRBJ1-4|-|TRBV6-1
CASSYQDGYNEKLFF
TGTGCCAGCAGTTATCAGGACGGATATAATGAAAAACTGTTTTTT
>-|TRBJ1-5|-|TRBV2
CASSEKRGSRGADNQPQHF
TGTGCCAGCAGCGAAAAAAGGGGATCCAGGGGTGCGGACAATCAGCCCCAGCATTTT
>many|TRBJ1-1|-|TRBV7-2
CASSPRAGNTEAFF
TGTGCCAGCAGCCCTCGGGCGGGGAACACTGAAGCTTTCTTT
>few|TRBJ2-1|-|TRBV19
CASSILYEQFF
TGTGCCAGTAGTATACTATATGAGCAGTTCTTC
>once|TRBJ1-5|-|TRBV5-1
CASRTYGTRYLGQPQHF
TGCGCCAGCAGAACCTACGGCACGAGATACTTGGGTCAGCCCCAGCATTTT
>-|TRBJ2-7|TRBD2|TRBV7-2
CASSYGLARTYEQYF
TGTGCCAGCAGCTATGGACTAGCGAGGACCTACGAGCAGTACTTC
>-|TRBJ1-4|-|TRBV7-8
CASSLAETEPTTNEKLFF
TGTGCCAGCAGCTTAGCGGAGACAGAGCCTACAACTAATGAAAAACTGTTTTTT
>-|TRBJ2-1|TRBD2|TRBV7-2
CASSRAGYNEQFF
TGTGCCAGCAGCCGAGCGGGATACAATGAGCAGTTCTTC
>-|TRBJ1-6|-|TRBV20-1
CSARDGDGPLHF
TGCAGTGCTAGAGATGGGGACGGACCCCTCCACTTT